This T cell receptor beta chain was identified during a study of B cell selection in AIRE deficiency. Profiled with immunoSEQ multiplex PCR; TCRdb holds only in-frame clones, not every one. The sample shows tens of thousands of clones, roughly 96% of them seen only once. CD4+CD127+ cells were sorted as the conventional CD4 T cells. CDR1 and CDR2 from the germline V gene are LGHNA and YSLEER. There are 14 residues in the CDR3. V was pared by 4 bases and J by 6 bases, with 6 bases of the junction left unmatched. This sequence was found in a human donor with AIRE deficiency. The sample taken for sequencing was conventional CD4+ T cells sorted from PBMCs. V gene TRBV4-3 combines with J gene TRBJ2-1, with TRBD2 identical over 7 bases. The CDR3 protein is CASSRVSSGNEQFF. The CDR3 bases are TGCGCCAGCAGCCGAGTTTCTAGCGGCAATGAGCAGTTCTTC.